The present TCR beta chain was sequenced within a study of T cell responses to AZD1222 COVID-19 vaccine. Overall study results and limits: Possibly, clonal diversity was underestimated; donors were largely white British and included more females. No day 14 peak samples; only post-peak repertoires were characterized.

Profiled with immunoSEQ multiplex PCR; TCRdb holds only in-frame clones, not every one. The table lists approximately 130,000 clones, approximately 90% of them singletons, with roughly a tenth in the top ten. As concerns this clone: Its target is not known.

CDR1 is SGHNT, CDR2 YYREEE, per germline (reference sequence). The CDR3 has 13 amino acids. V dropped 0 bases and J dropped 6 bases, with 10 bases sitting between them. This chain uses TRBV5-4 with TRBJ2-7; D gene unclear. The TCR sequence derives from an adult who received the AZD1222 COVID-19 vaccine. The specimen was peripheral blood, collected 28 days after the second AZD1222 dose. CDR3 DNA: TGTGCCAGCAGCTTGGGCCAGGCTCCCGAGCAGTACTTC. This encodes CASSLGQAPEQYF.